Described below is a single T cell receptor beta chain sequence and its context. What this receptor recognizes is not known. No base quality values were provided; no much bigger clone lies one nucleotide off. The sample originates from a study of blood T cells in healthy people across ages (dated by TCRdb to about 2015). Concerning the study at large: In model experiments, template switching captured roughly one uniquely barcoded TCR beta cDNA molecule for every two T cells. The donors were split into four age groups: young (average around 15 years), middle-aged (around 37), aged (62) and long-lived (approximately 89). Age-related changes in TCR beta repertoire diversity were measured in the study by deep sequencing normalized with unique cDNA molecular identifiers. Donors of different ages were randomly distributed across sequencing lanes to avoid experimental bias. For two donors (one aged 18 to 30 and one aged 80 or older), the study analyzed two additional independent replicas of 1 million unique cDNA reads from the same blood draw. The paper's findings and limits, for the study overall: Estimates of total diversity from one million sequenced T cells were regarded as lower bounds and underestimates. A strong correlation was found between observed TCR beta diversity and the percentage of naive T cells measured by flow cytometry. Observed TCR beta diversity per million T cells fell roughly linearly with age, and a significant reduction was already apparent by age roughly 40. Conclusive comparison of naive and antigen-experienced compartments was prevented by the profiling of bulk unsorted PBMCs. Compared with the aged group, the long-lived group had more naive CD4+ T cells, fewer expanded clones and increased TCR diversity, suggesting age selection. Donor CMV infection status was unknown, potentially confounding age-related changes in expanded clonotypes.

The receptor library was made with 5' RACE. The listed sequencing device is Illumina HiSeq 2500. A second about 7 to 11 cycle PCR used a sample-barcoded 5' primer and a J-beta primer mix. A unique molecular identifier was introduced onto each TCR beta cDNA molecule by a template-switch 5' adaptor carrying 12 random nucleotides. Each sample yielded at least 2.5 million CDR3-containing paired-end reads. All of the RNA was converted into first-strand cDNA using the Mint cDNA synthesis kit, with a TRBC-specific oligonucleotide serving as the primer. After uracil-DNA glycosylase treatment, a first 18-cycle PCR used universal primers M1SS and BC2_uni_R on all cDNA. The original pipeline was this. Each sample was normalized by randomly selecting 1 million high-quality reads, each carrying a distinct molecular identifier. Reads with shared molecular identifiers were discarded instead of being binned into consensus sequences. MiTCR, set to a Q25 quality threshold and the strictest error-elimination algorithm, was used for CDR3 identification, clonotype clustering and error correction. A nonparametric unseen species model with Euler transformation was used to estimate a lower bound on total TCR beta diversity. TCRdb passed the public sequencing reads through fastp at Q25 and MiXCR, retaining productive beta sequences. Duplicate CDR3 protein sequences are folded into a single record with the most common DNA and genes. The V and J calls shown here were made by TCRdb, not taken from the authors' results. The sample profile shows hundreds of thousands of distinct CDR3 sequences; more than 45% of them were found once. The top ten constitute approximately 12% of the sample.

The roughly 39 donors, aged roughly 6 to 90 years, were systemically healthy Caucasian individuals from Russia. Ten milliliters of peripheral blood were drawn from each donor into EDTA-treated Vacutainer tubes. Ficoll-Paque density-gradient centrifugation was used to isolate PBMCs, with at least 6.5 million obtained per sample. Total RNA, at least 6 micrograms per sample, was extracted from PBMCs with Trizol reagent. For every donor, flow cytometry on a PBMC aliquot measured the percentage of naive CD45RAhigh/CD27high T cells. CDR1 and CDR2 are drawn from the germline V gene (reference sequence): DFQATT, SNEGSKA. Trimming costs V 4 bases and J 0 bases, and their ends lie 9 bases apart. The CDR3 holds 14 amino acids from the cysteine to the phenylalanine. Solely the CDR3 DNA is kept, with 42 bases framed from the first base.

The rearranged chain carries TRBV20-1 and TRBJ1-4; the D gene cannot be resolved reliably. This TCR was sampled from a woman of 80 years or more in good health. Sample: blood. The CDR3: CSAKDISTNEKLFF. The bases are TGCAGTGCTAAGGATATTTCAACTAATGAAAAACTGTTTTTT.